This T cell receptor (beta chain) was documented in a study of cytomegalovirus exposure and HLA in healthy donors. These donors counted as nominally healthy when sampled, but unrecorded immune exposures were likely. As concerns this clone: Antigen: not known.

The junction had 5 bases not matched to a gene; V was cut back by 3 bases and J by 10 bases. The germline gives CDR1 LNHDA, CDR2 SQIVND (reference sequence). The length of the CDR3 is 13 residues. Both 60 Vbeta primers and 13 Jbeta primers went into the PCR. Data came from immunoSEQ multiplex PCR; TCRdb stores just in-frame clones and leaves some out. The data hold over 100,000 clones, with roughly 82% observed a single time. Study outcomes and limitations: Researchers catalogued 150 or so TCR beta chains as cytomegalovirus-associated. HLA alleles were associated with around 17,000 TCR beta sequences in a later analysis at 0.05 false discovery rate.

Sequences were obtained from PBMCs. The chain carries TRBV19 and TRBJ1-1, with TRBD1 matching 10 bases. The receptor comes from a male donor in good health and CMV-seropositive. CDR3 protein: CASSIGTGAAAFF. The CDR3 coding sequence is TGTGCCAGTAGTATTGGGACAGGGGCAGCAGCTTTCTTT. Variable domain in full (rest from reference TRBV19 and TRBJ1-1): DGGITQSPKYLFRKEGQNVTLSCEQNLNHDAMYWYRQDPGQGLRLIYYSQIVNDFQKGDIAEGYSVSREKKESFPLTVTSAQKNPTAFYLCASSIGTGAAAFFGQGTRLTVV.